Each of the 3 T cell receptor beta chains below was sequenced from the same sample in a study of glioma-infiltrating T cells after dendritic cell vaccination. Profiling relied on immunoSEQ multiplex PCR, and the TCRdb table lists in-frame clones only, not all of them. The data contain around 89,000 clones, around 84% of them seen just once; the ten biggest clones take up 15% to 18%. The sequencing used blood, collected before dendritic cell vaccination. The receptors were sampled from a human donor with glioblastoma.

This chain connects TRBV27 to TRBJ2-2, with TRBD1 matching over 10 bases. CDR1 and CDR2 (germline): MNHEY, SMNVEV (reference sequence). The ends lost 6 bases at V and 6 bases at J; junction bases unmatched: 7. The CDR3 length is 15 residues. The CDR3, as DNA: TGTGCCAGCAGATCCCGGGACAGGGGCGCCGGGGAGCTGTTTTTT. It specifies CASRSRDRGAGELFF.

This chain joins TRBV6-1 and TRBJ1-5, with TRBD1 matching over 10 bases. The germline CDR1 and CDR2 sequences are MNHNS and SASEGT. This CDR3 spans 15 amino acids. V shed 8 bases, J shed 6 bases, and the junction held 10 bases outside the gene matches. CDR3 sequence reads: CASLARTGGSQPQHF. The CDR3 DNA reads as TGTGCCAGCTTGGCCCGGACAGGGGGGAGTCAGCCCCAGCATTTT.

The chain has TRBV29-1 and TRBJ2-1; 7 nucleotides agree with TRBD1. CDR3 length: 13 residues. Per germline, CDR1 SQVTM and CDR2 ANQGSEA. The trim removed 7 bases at V and 3 bases at J, leaving 6 bases unmatched. The CDR3 DNA follows: TGCAGCGCCCGGGACAGCTTCTACAATGAGCAGTTCTTC. Its translation is CSARDSFYNEQFF.